What follows are 29 T cell receptor beta chains derived from one specimen sequenced in a study of T cell repertoires in cytomegalovirus infection. TCRdb ran MiXCR on the reads and lists one entry per CDR3 protein. This sample has 250,000 to 350,000 distinct CDR3 sequences; 20% to 30% occur once, and the top ten carry about 14%. The sample taken for sequencing was PBMCs. These receptors were obtained from a human donor in good health (CMV status not recorded). Some clones in this sample may be carry-over from other donors' samples.

The V call is TRBV5-5, the J call TRBJ2-3; 11 bases map to TRBD1. This CDR3 is built from 16 residues. V lost 3 bases and J lost 5; bases outside the gene matches: 8. In germline, CDR1 is SGHKS, CDR2 YYEKEE (reference sequence). CDR3 loop: CASSWQDRGRVDTQYF. In nucleotides, the CDR3 is TGTGCCAGCAGCTGGCAGGACAGGGGGCGCGTAGATACGCAGTATTTT.

This chain uses TRBV5-6 with TRBJ1-2; TRBD1 might be the D (5 bases). The CDR3 contains 15 residues. The germline gives CDR1 SGHDT, CDR2 YYEEEE. V was pared by 2 bases and J by 2 bases, with 13 bases between. CDR3 loop: CASSFSGNLNYGYTF. The CDR3 DNA reads as TGTGCCAGCAGCTTTTCAGGGAATCTCAACTATGGCTACACCTTC.

The chain uses TRBV28 and TRBJ2-2; 9 bases are shared with TRBD1. The ends lost 1 base at V and 6 bases at J; junction bases unmatched: 6. CDR1 and CDR2 (germline): MDHEN, SYDVKM. The CDR3 loop spans 16 amino acids. This CDR3 reads CASSLFRTGVAGELFF. The CDR3 nucleotides read TGTGCCAGCAGTTTATTTCGGACAGGGGTGGCCGGGGAGCTGTTTTTT.

V gene TRBV19 combines with J gene TRBJ2-1, with TRBD2 matching 10 bases. Unmatched junction bases numbered 13, after V lost 7 bases and J lost 7 bases. The CDR3 covers 16 residues. From germline, CDR1 is LNHDA and CDR2 SQIVND (reference sequence). The chain's CDR3 is CASTYKASGSDNEQFF. The CDR3, as DNA: TGTGCCAGTACCTACAAGGCTAGCGGGAGTGATAATGAGCAGTTCTTC.

This clonotype came up many times. The CDR3 sequence is CASSLASGASVGRETQYF. In DNA, the CDR3 is TGTGCCAGCAGCTTAGCCTCGGGGGCCTCCGTAGGGAGAGAGACCCAGTACTTC. The chain couples TRBV7-6 to TRBJ2-5; D may match TRBD1 or TRBD2 (6 bases each). The CDR3 runs to 18 residues. Trimming took 0 bases from V and 4 from J, leaving 21 bases between them. Per the germline V gene, CDR1 is SGHVS and CDR2 is FNYEAQ. The whole variable domain, remainder taken from reference TRBV7-6 and TRBJ2-5, is GAGVSQSPRYKVTKRGQDVALRCDPISGHVSLYWYRQALGQGPEFLTYFNYEAQQDKSGLPNDRFSAERPEGSISTLTIQRTEQRDSAMYRCASSLASGASVGRETQYFGPGTRLLVL.

This chain links TRBV6-4 with TRBJ2-1; TRBD2 matches at 14 bases. CDR1 and CDR2 (germline): MRHNA, SNTAGT. The length of the CDR3 is 16 residues. With 4 bases clipped from V and 6 bases from J, the junction kept 5 bases outside the gene matches. The CDR3 protein is CASSASGTSGSNEQFF. The CDR3 nucleotides read TGTGCCAGCAGTGCCTCCGGGACTAGCGGGAGCAATGAGCAGTTCTTC.

This sequence joins TRBV3-1 and TRBJ1-1, with D unresolved. V shed 0 bases and J shed 4 bases, with 9 bases lying between them. The CDR3 extends over 14 amino acids. Germline V gives CDR1 LGHDT, CDR2 YNNKEL (reference sequence). The CDR3 DNA is TGTGCCAGCAGCCAAGATCTATACAGCACTGAAGCTTTCTTT. As protein: CASSQDLYSTEAFF.

This clonotype was observed a handful of times. The chain joins TRBV10-3 to TRBJ1-1; 9 nucleotides match TRBD1. Germline CDR1 is ENHRY and CDR2 is SYGVKD. The J segment lost 10 bases and the V segment lost 7 bases, leaving 16 bases of the junction unmatched. This CDR3 region has 15 residues. The CDR3 loop reads CAIKVQGQGSLGAFF. Written as DNA, the CDR3 is TGTGCCATCAAGGTGCAAGGACAGGGGTCATTGGGAGCTTTCTTT.

The chain is built from TRBV5-1 and TRBJ2-3, with 12 positions matching TRBD2. V shed 0 bases, J shed 3 bases, and the junction held 5 bases outside the gene matches. This CDR3 has 17 amino acids. Per the germline V gene, CDR1 is SGHRS and CDR2 is YFSETQ. The CDR3 DNA reads as TGCGCCAGCAGCTTGGGGACTAGCGGGGTAAGGACAGATACGCAGTATTTT. It yields the protein CASSLGTSGVRTDTQYF.

This clonotype was recorded at least ten times. J is TRBJ2-3 and V is TRBV7-3; tentatively, D is TRBD1 (6 bases). This CDR3 spans 15 amino acids. Germline CDR1 SGHTA, CDR2 FQGTGA. V lost 1 base to trimming and J lost 2 bases, with 10 bases between them. CDR3 region: CASSLKGGPTDTQYF. CDR3 DNA sequence: TGTGCCAGCAGCTTAAAAGGGGGTCCCACAGATACGCAGTATTTT.

This clonotype was seen ten or more times. The CDR3 DNA reads as TGTGCCAGCAGTGACTTAGCGGGGGGGCTAGGCGGGGAGCTGTTTTTT. This gives the protein CASSDLAGGLGGELFF. The chain is built from TRBV6-1 and TRBJ2-2, with 11 positions matching TRBD2. CDR1 is MNHNS, CDR2 SASEGT, per germline. The CDR3 is 16 residues long. Losses at the gene ends were 3 bases for V and 7 bases for J; bases not matched to a gene: 7.

This clonotype was found a few times. The rearrangement joins TRBV19 to TRBJ1-5, with D possibly TRBD1 on 5 matching bases. This CDR3 contains 14 residues. Trimming left V 1 base short and J 9 bases short, with 13 bases between. Germline V CDR1 and CDR2: LNHDA, SQIVND (reference sequence). The CDR3 bases are TGTGCCAGTAGTATAGTCGGGGGAGTTCCGCCCCAGCATTTT. Amino acid sequence: CASSIVGGVPPQHF.

In this sample, this clonotype turned up many times. The rearrangement links TRBV5-1 to TRBJ2-3; tentative D call: TRBD1 (5 bases). Per the germline V gene, CDR1 is SGHRS and CDR2 is YFSETQ. The CDR3 has 14 amino acids. Trimming removed 1 base from V and 1 base from J, with 7 bases in between. The CDR3 DNA follows: TGCGCCAGCAGCTTGTTAGGGGGCACAGATACGCAGTATTTT. Its translation: CASSLLGGTDTQYF.

The chain is built from TRBV7-2 and TRBJ2-7; D unresolved. The CDR3 length is 14 residues. CDR1 and CDR2 from the germline V gene are SGHTA and FQGNSA. Trimming cost V 5 bases and J 3 bases, with 14 bases left between them. The CDR3 loop is CASSLGFVDYEQYV. CDR3 DNA sequence: TGTGCCAGCAGCCTCGGATTCGTGGACTACGAGCAGTACGTC.

The sample holds many counts of this clonotype. The V gene is TRBV12-3 or TRBV12-4, the J gene TRBJ2-3; D is possibly TRBD1 or TRBD2 (5 bases each). The CDR3 runs to 15 residues. V was clipped by 6 bases and J by 6 bases, with 19 bases between them. The CDR3 here is CASSLGTLLSDTQYF. The CDR3 DNA reads TGTGCCAGCAGCCTCGGGACCCTCCTATCCGATACGCAGTATTTT.

This chain joins TRBV5-1 and TRBJ2-1, with D uncertain. V was shortened by 0 bases and J by 7 bases, with 17 bases between the two germline ends. The germline V gene has CDR1 SGHRS and CDR2 YFSETQ. This CDR3 region has 16 residues. This chain's CDR3 is CASSLGVGSGSNEQFF. The CDR3 nucleotides are TGCGCCAGCAGCTTGGGAGTAGGGTCCGGTAGTAATGAGCAGTTCTTC. The entire variable domain, with the rest obtained from reference TRBV5-1 and TRBJ2-1, is as follows: KAGVTQTPRYLIKTRGQQVTLSCSPISGHRSVSWYQQTPGQGLQFLFEYFSETQRNKGNFPGRFSGRQFSNSRSEMNVSTLELGDSALYLCASSLGVGSGSNEQFFGPGTRLTVL.

CDR3 sequence reads: CASSVPGQGYNEQFF. In DNA, the CDR3 is TGTGCCAGCAGCGTACCGGGACAGGGCTACAATGAGCAGTTCTTC. The chain has TRBV5-6 and TRBJ2-1, with 9 positions matching TRBD1. This CDR3 spans 15 amino acids. Per germline, CDR1 SGHDT and CDR2 YYEEEE. After removal of 4 bases from V and 3 bases from J, the junction contained 5 bases not matched to a gene. The full variable domain, with the rest looked up from reference TRBV5-6 and TRBJ2-1, is DAGVTQSPTHLIKTRGQQVTLRCSPKSGHDTVSWYQQALGQGPQFIFQYYEEEERQRGNFPDRFSGHQFPNYSSELNVNALLLGDSALYLCASSVPGQGYNEQFFGPGTRLTVL.

This sequence joins TRBV28 and TRBJ2-7; tentatively, D is TRBD2 (6 bases). V was pared by 5 bases and J by 0 bases, with 14 bases between. Per germline, CDR1 MDHEN and CDR2 SYDVKM. The CDR3 spans 15 residues. CDR3 loop: CASSGGTLLSYEQYF. Here the CDR3 DNA reads TGTGCCAGCAGTGGCGGGACTCTTCTCTCCTACGAGCAGTACTTC.

This clonotype was detected a few times. The rearrangement uses TRBV20-1 and TRBJ1-2; tentatively, D is TRBD1 (5 bases). Per germline, CDR1 DFQATT and CDR2 SNEGSKA (reference sequence). Deletions cut 5 bases from V and 4 bases from J, with 8 bases between. This CDR3 has 11 amino acids. CDR3: CSAAGSYGYTF. In nucleotides, the CDR3 is TGCAGTGCTGCAGGGTCCTATGGCTACACCTTC.

A few counts support this clonotype. The genes are TRBV20-1 and TRBJ1-5, with D hard to call. The CDR3 spans 14 residues. Trimming took off 3 bases at V and 5 bases at J, with 14 bases between the two ends. Germline V gene sequence: CDR1 DFQATT, CDR2 SNEGSKA (reference sequence). In DNA, the CDR3 is TGCAGTGCTAGCAGCAATAGATTCGATCAGCCCCAGCATTTT. Translating it yields CSASSNRFDQPQHF.

The table lists this clonotype with many counts. This chain connects TRBV7-2 to TRBJ1-2; the D gene is possibly TRBD1 (5 bases). Germline V gives CDR1 SGHTA, CDR2 FQGNSA. V lost 1 base, J lost 8 bases, and 11 bases lay in between. This CDR3 comprises 13 residues. CDR3 DNA: TGTGCCAGCAGCTTAGGGTGGGGGGACGGCTACACCTTC. It translates to CASSLGWGDGYTF.

The chain is built from TRBV28 and TRBJ1-1; D is possibly TRBD1 (6 bases). The length of the CDR3 is 15 residues. Germline CDR1 MDHEN, CDR2 SYDVKM. V dropped 7 bases and J dropped 1 base, with 16 bases sitting between them. The CDR3 nucleotides are TGTGCCAGCAATGTACAGGGCAGGGGGAACACTGAAGCTTTCTTT. Translated: CASNVQGRGNTEAFF.

The V gene is TRBV5-6, the J gene TRBJ1-1; no clear D gene. CDR1 SGHDT and CDR2 YYEEEE come from the germline V gene. V lost 0 bases to trimming and J lost 0 bases, with 12 bases between them. The CDR3 runs to 16 residues. CDR3 residues: CASSLVRANMNTEAFF. The CDR3 bases are TGTGCCAGCAGCTTGGTTAGGGCCAACATGAACACTGAAGCTTTCTTT.

The V gene is TRBV5-1, the J gene TRBJ2-1; 7 nucleotides line up with TRBD2. The germline gives CDR1 SGHRS, CDR2 YFSETQ. This CDR3 comprises 18 residues. The V and J ends lost 4 bases and 5 bases, in that order; junction bases with no gene match: 18. DNA for the CDR3: TGCGCCAGCAGCCCCCTCTTTAGACTAGCCACGCCTAACAATGAGCAGTTCTTC. Residues: CASSPLFRLATPNNEQFF. Full variable domain (missing parts from reference TRBV5-1 and TRBJ2-1): KAGVTQTPRYLIKTRGQQVTLSCSPISGHRSVSWYQQTPGQGLQFLFEYFSETQRNKGNFPGRFSGRQFSNSRSEMNVSTLELGDSALYLCASSPLFRLATPNNEQFFGPGTRLTVL.

There are many counts of this clonotype. The chain couples TRBV7-2 to TRBJ1-5; 7 bases map to TRBD1. The V segment lost 2 bases and the J segment 5 bases; nucleotides outside the gene matches: 0. Germline V lookup: CDR1 SGHTA, CDR2 FQGNSA. The CDR3 contains 13 residues. The CDR3 spells CASSLRGHQPQHF. The CDR3 DNA reads TGTGCCAGCAGCTTAAGGGGGCATCAGCCCCAGCATTTT.

This clonotype was seen a handful of times. V gene TRBV4-1 combines with J gene TRBJ2-1, with 10 bases aligning to TRBD1. This CDR3 region has 16 residues. V dropped 1 base and J dropped 7; count of bases not matched to a gene: 7. The germline V gene encodes CDR1 MGHRA and CDR2 YSYEKL. The CDR3 DNA is TGCGCCAGCAGCCAAGGTCCAGGGACAGGGGTAAATGAGCAGTTCTTC. Translation gives CASSQGPGTGVNEQFF.

This clonotype was picked up many times. The V call is TRBV7-2, the J call TRBJ1-1; D possibly corresponds to TRBD1 (6 bases). The CDR3 sequence is 19 residues long. The germline V gene encodes CDR1 SGHTA and CDR2 FQGNSA. V lost 2 bases and J lost 1, with 23 bases in between. CDR3 sequence (DNA): TGTGCCAGCAGCTTAACTTTTCTACTCCGGGACAAGGGGAACACTGAAGCTTTCTTT. This sequence encodes CASSLTFLLRDKGNTEAFF.

This chain joins TRBV28 and TRBJ1-2; D is perhaps TRBD1 (5 bases). Germline CDR1 MDHEN, CDR2 SYDVKM. CDR3 length equals 13 residues. V shed 5 bases and J shed 5 bases, with 12 bases lying between them. CDR3 nucleotides: TGTGCCAGCAGTCCGCCGGGGGTGTATGGCTACACCTTC. It specifies CASSPPGVYGYTF.

In this sample, this clonotype turned up many times. The chain couples TRBV7-2 to TRBJ2-3; 11 bases fit TRBD2. The CDR3 spans 18 residues. The V gene's germline CDR1 is SGHTA and CDR2 FQGNSA. The V gene end was trimmed by 1 base and the J gene end by 3 bases; junction bases not matched to a gene: 9. The CDR3 spells CASSLVGLAGGMTDTQYF. CDR3 nucleotide sequence: TGTGCCAGCAGCTTAGTAGGATTAGCGGGAGGGATGACAGATACGCAGTATTTT.